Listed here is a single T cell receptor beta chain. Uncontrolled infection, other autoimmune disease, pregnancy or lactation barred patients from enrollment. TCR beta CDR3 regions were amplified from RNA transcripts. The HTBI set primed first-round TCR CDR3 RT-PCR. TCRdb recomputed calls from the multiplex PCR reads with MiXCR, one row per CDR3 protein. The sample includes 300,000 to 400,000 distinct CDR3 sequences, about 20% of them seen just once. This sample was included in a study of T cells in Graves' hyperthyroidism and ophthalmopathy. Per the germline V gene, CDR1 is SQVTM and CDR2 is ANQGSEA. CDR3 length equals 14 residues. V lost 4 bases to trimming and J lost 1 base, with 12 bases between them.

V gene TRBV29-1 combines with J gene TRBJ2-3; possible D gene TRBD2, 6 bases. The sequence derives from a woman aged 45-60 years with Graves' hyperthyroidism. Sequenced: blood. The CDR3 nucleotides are TGCAGCGTTGTCGGGGGAAACGGCACAGATACGCAGTATTTT. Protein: CSVVGGNGTDTQYF.